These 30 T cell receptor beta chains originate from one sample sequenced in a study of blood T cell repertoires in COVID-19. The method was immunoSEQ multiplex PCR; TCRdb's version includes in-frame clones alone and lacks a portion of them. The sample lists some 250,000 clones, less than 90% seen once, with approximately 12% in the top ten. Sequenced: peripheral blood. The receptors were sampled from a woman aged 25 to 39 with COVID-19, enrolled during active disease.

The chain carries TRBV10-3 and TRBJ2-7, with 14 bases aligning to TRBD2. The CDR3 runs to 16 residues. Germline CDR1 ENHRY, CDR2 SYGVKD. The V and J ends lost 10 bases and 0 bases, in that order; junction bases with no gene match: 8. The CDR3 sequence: CARRPGTSGGSYEQYF. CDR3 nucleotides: TGTGCCAGACGGCCTGGGACTAGCGGGGGCTCCTACGAGCAGTACTTC.

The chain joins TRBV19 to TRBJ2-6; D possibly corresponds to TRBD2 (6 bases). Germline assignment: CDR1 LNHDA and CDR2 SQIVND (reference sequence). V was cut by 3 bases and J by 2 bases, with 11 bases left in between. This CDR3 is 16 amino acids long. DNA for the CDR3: TGTGCCAGTAGTATTGGTGGGACTCCTGGGGCCAACGTCCTGACTTTC. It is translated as CASSIGGTPGANVLTF.

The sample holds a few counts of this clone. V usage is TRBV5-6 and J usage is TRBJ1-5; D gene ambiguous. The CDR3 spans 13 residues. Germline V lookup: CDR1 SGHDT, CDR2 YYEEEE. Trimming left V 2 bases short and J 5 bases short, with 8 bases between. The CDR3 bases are TGTGCCAGCAGCTTTTCCCGGGATCAGCCCCAGCATTTT. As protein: CASSFSRDQPQHF.

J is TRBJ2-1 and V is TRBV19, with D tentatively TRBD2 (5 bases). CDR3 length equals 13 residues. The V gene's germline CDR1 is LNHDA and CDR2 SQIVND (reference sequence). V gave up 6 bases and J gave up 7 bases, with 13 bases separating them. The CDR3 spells CASRMAGLNEQFF. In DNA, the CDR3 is TGTGCCAGTAGAATGGCGGGTTTAAATGAGCAGTTCTTC.

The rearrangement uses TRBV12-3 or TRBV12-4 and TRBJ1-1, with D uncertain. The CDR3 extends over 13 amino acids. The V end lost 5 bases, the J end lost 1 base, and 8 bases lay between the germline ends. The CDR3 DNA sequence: TGTGCCAGCAGTCGCATGAGGAACACTGAAGCTTTCTTT. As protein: CASSRMRNTEAFF.

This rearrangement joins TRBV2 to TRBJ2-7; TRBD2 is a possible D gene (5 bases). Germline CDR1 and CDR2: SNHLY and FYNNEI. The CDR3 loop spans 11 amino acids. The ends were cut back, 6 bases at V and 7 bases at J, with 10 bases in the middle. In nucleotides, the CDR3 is TGTGCCAGCAGGATTACGGGAGAGCAGTACTTC. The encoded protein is CASRITGEQYF.

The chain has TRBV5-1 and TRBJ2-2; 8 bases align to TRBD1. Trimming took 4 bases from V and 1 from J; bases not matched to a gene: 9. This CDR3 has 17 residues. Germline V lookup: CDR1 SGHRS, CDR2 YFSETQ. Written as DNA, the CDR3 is TGCGCCAGCAGCCTGGGGCCCGGGACAGGGAACACCGGGGAGCTGTTTTTT. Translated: CASSLGPGTGNTGELFF.

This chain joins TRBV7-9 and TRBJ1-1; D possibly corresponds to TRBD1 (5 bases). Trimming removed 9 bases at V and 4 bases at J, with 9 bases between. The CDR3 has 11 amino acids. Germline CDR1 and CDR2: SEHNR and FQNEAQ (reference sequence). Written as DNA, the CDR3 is TGTGCCAGTGGTCAGGGCACTGAAGCTTTCTTT. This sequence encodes CASGQGTEAFF.

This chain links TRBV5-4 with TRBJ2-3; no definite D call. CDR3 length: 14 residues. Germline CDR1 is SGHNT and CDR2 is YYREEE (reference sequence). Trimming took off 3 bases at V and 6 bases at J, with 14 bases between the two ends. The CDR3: CASSSKNSDDTQYF. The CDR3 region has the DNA TGTGCCAGCAGCTCGAAAAATTCAGATGATACGCAGTATTTT. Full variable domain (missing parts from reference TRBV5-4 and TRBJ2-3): ETGVTQSPTHLIKTRGQQVTLRCSSQSGHNTVSWYQQALGQGPQFIFQYYREEENGRGNFPPRFSGLQFPNYSSELNVNALELDDSALYLCASSSKNSDDTQYFGPGTRLTVL.

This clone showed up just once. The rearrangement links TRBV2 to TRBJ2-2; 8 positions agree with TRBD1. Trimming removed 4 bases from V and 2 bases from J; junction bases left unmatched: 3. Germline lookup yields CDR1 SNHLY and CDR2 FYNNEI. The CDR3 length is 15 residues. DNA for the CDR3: TGTGCCAGCAGTGCACAGGGGGAAAACACCGGGGAGCTGTTTTTT. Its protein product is CASSAQGENTGELFF.

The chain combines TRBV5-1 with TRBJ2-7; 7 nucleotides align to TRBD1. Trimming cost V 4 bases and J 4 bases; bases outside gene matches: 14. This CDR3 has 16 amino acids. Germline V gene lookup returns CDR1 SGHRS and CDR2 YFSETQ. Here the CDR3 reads CASSPRPRGQRYEQYF. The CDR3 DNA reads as TGCGCCAGCAGCCCCCGCCCAAGGGGACAGCGGTACGAGCAGTACTTC.

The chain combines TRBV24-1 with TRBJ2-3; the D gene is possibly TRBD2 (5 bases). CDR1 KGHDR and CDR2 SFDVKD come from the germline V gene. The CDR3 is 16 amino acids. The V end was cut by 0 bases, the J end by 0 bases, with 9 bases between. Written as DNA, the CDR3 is TGTGCCACCAGTGATTTGCCCGGGGTCAGCACAGATACGCAGTATTTT. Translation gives CATSDLPGVSTDTQYF.

The CDR3 spells CASSFLLDRPSGNTIYF. Here the CDR3 DNA reads TGTGCCAGCAGCTTTTTGTTGGACAGACCCTCTGGAAACACCATATATTTT. The V and J genes are TRBV11-3 and TRBJ1-3; TRBD1 might be the D (6 bases). Germline-derived CDR1 and CDR2 are SGHNT and YENEEA. The CDR3 length is 17 residues. Trimming removed 3 bases from V and 0 bases from J, with 15 bases in between. The full variable domain, in which reference TRBV11-3 and TRBJ1-3 provide the parts outside the CDR3, is EAGVVQSPRYKIIEKKQPVAFWCNPISGHNTLYWYLQNLGQGPELLIRYENEEAVDDSQLPKDRFSAERLKGVDSTLKIQPAELGDSAVYLCASSFLLDRPSGNTIYFGEGSWLTVV.

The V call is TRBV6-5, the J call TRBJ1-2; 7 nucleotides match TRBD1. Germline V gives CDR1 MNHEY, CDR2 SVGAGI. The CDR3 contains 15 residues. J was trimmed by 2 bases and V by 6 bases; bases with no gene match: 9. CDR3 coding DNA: TGTGCCAGCAGGCCTCGGGACAGCCAGAACTATGGCTACACCTTC. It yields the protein CASRPRDSQNYGYTF.

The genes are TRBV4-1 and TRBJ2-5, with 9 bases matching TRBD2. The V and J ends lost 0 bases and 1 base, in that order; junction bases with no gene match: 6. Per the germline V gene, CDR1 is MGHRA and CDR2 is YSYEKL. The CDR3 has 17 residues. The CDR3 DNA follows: TGCGCCAGCAGCCAAGAGGCGAGCGGGGGGTCCCAAGAGACCCAGTACTTC. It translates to CASSQEASGGSQETQYF.

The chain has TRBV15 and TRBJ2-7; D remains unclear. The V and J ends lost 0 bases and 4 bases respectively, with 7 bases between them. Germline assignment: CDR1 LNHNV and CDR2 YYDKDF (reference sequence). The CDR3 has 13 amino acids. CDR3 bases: TGTGCCACCAGCAGAGAGGCAGTATACGAGCAGTACTTC. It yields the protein CATSREAVYEQYF.

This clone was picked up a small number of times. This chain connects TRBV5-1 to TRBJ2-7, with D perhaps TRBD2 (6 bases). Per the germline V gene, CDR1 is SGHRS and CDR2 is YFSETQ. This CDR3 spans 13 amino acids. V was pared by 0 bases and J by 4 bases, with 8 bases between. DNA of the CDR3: TGCGCCAGCAGCTTGGGGAGGGAGTACGAGCAGTACTTC. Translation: CASSLGREYEQYF.

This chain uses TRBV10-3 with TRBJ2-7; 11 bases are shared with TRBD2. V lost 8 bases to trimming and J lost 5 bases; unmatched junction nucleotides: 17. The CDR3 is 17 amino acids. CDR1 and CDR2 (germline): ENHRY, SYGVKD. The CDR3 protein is CAIRGLAGGLSRDEQYF. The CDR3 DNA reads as TGTGCCATCCGGGGGCTAGCGGGGGGCCTCTCCCGCGACGAGCAGTACTTC.

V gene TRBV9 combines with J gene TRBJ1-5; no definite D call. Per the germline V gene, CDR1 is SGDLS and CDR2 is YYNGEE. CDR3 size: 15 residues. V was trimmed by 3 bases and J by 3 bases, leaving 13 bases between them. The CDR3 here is CASSGTYSLNQPQHF. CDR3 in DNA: TGTGCCAGCAGCGGAACCTACAGCCTCAATCAGCCCCAGCATTTT. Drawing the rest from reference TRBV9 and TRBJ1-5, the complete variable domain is DSGVTQTPKHLITATGQRVTLRCSPRSGDLSVYWYQQSLDQGLQFLIQYYNGEERAKGNILERFSAQQFPDLHSELNLSSLELGDSALYFCASSGTYSLNQPQHFGDGTRLSIL.

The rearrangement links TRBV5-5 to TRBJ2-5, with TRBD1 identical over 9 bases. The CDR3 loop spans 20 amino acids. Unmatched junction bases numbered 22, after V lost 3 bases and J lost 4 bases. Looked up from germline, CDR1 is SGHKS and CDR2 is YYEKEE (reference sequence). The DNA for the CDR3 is TGTGCCAGCAGCTCACAACCGGTCCCGGGACAGGGAAAGGGGGCAGAGACCCAGTACTTC. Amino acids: CASSSQPVPGQGKGAETQYF. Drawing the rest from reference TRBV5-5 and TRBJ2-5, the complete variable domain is DAGVTQSPTHLIKTRGQQVTLRCSPISGHKSVSWYQQVLGQGPQFIFQYYEKEERGRGNFPDRFSARQFPNYSSELNVNALLLGDSALYLCASSSQPVPGQGKGAETQYFGPGTRLLVL.

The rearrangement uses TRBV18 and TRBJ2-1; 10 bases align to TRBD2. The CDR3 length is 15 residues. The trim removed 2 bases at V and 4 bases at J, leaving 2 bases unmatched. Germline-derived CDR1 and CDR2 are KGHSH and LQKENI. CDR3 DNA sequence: TGTGCCAGCTCACCAAAGCGGGGGGGTTACAATGAGCAGTTCTTC. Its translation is CASSPKRGGYNEQFF. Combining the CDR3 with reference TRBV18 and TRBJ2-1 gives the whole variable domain NAGVMQNPRHLVRRRGQEARLRCSPMKGHSHVYWYRQLPEEGLKFMVYLQKENIIDESGMPKERFSAEFPKEGPSILRIQQVVRGDSAAYFCASSPKRGGYNEQFFGPGTRLTVL.

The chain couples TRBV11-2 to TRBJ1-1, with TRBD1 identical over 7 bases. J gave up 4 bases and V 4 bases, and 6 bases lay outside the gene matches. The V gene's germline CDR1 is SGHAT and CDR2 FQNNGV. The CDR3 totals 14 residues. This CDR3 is CASSSMSGGTEAFF. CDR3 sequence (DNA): TGTGCCAGCAGCTCGATGTCAGGGGGCACTGAAGCTTTCTTT.

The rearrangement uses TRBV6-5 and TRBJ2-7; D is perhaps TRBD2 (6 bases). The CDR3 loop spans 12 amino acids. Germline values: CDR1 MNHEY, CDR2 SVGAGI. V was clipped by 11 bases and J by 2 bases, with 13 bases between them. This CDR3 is CASRRDPYEQYF. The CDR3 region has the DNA TGTGCCTCCCGGCGGGATCCCTACGAGCAGTACTTC.

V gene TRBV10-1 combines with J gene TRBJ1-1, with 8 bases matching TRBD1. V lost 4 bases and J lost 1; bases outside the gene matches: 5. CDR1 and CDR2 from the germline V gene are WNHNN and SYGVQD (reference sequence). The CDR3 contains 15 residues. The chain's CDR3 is CASSGGTGGNTEAFF. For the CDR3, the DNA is TGCGCCAGCAGTGGAGGGACAGGCGGGAACACTGAAGCTTTCTTT.

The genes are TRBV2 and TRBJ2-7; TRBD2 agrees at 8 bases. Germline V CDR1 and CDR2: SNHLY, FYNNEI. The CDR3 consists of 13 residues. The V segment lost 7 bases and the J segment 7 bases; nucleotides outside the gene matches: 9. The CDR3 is CASTLSGGLEQYF. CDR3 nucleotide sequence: TGTGCCAGCACCCTCAGCGGGGGCCTTGAGCAGTACTTC. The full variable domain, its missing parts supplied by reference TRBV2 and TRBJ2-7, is EPEVTQTPSHQVTQMGQEVILRCVPISNHLYFYWYRQILGQKVEFLVSFYNNEISEKSEIFDDQFSVERPDGSNFTLKIRSTKLEDSAMYFCASTLSGGLEQYFGPGTRLTVT.

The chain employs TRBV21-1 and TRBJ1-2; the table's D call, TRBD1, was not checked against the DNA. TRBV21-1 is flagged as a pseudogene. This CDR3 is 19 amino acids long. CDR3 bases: TGTGCCAGCAGCAAAGCTTTGGGCAGGGGCTACGGGTGGCACTATGGCTACACCTTC. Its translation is CASSKALGRGYGWHYGYTF.

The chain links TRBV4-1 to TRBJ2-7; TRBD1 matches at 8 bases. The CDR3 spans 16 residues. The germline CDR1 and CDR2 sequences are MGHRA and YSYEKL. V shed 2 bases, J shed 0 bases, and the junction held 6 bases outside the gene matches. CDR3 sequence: CASSQIDRGSSYEQYF. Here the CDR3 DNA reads TGCGCCAGCAGCCAAATAGACAGGGGATCCTCCTACGAGCAGTACTTC.

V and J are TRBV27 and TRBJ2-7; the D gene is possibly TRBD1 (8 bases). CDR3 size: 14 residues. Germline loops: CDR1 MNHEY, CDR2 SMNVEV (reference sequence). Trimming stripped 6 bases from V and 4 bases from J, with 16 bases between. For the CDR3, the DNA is TGTGCCAGCAGATCGACAGGGGAGGGATACGAGCAGTACTTC. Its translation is CASRSTGEGYEQYF.

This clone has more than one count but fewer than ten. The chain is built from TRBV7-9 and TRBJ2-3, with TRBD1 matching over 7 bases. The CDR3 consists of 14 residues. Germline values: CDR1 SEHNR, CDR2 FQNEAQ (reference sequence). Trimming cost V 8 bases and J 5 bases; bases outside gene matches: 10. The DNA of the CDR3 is TGTGCCAGCTCAGACAGGGATGCTAAAGATACGCAGTATTTT. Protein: CASSDRDAKDTQYF.

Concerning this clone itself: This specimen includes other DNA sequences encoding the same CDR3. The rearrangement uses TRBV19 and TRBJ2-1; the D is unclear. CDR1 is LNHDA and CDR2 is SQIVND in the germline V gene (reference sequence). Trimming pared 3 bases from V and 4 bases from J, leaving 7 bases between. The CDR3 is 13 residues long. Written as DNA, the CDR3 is TGTGCCAGTAGTATGGCAGGATACAATGAGCAGTTCTTC. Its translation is CASSMAGYNEQFF.